This T cell receptor (beta chain) was identified in a study of follicular helper T cells after annual influenza vaccination. Study overall: Across the 2013-2014, 2014-2015 and 2015-2016 vaccination seasons, some subjects were resampled.

Between the trimmed V and J ends, which lost 6 bases and 6 bases, there was a span of 23 bases. Germline CDR1 and CDR2: SEHNR and FQNEAQ (reference sequence). The CDR3 sequence is 17 residues long. In the case of this clone: The target antigen is unknown.

Time point meaning: 2015-2016 season, 7 days after influenza vaccination. Sorted cTfh were non-naive CD4+CXCR5+PD-1+, either ICOS+CD38+ or ICOS-CD38-. Study-wide findings and caveats: Successive annual vaccinations recalled a recurrent oligoclonal ICOS+CD38+ cTfh response with influenza-specific clonotypes. ICOS-CD38- cTfh most often held earlier Day 7 ICOS+CD38+ clones.

Some clones are missing from TCRdb's copy, which holds only in-frame ones; the method was immunoSEQ multiplex PCR. The data show about 2,100 clones, around 84% seen once. Source: CXCR5+ CD38- circulating T follicular helper cells from blood, taken 7 days after influenza vaccination. Subset reported: circulating Tfh, non-naive CD4+CXCR5+PD-1+ (ICOS+CD38+ or ICOS-CD38-). This chain joins TRBV7-9 and TRBJ2-2, with D perhaps assigned TRBD1 or TRBD2 (5 bases each). The sequence came from an adult who received the influenza vaccine. The CDR3 bases are TGTGCCAGCAGGATTAGCGTTGGGACCCGAACCGCCGGGGAGCTGTTTTTT. This translates into CASRISVGTRTAGELFF.